The 2 T cell receptor beta chains below all came from one sample that was sequenced in a study of blood T cell repertoires in COVID-19 (dated by TCRdb to 2020 to 2022). Receptor libraries were prepared by the immunoSEQ multiplex PCR assay. TCRdb carries this immuneACCESS record with in-frame sequences only. Its versions omit some clonotypes, under half of them owing to an unresolved V gene in the studies checked, with the rest unexplained. The sample data list tens of thousands of clones, and about 88% of these were observed just once. The ten largest clones capture 8.5% of the sample. The sample taken for sequencing was peripheral blood. All receptors come from a man between 60 and 70 years old with active COVID-19.

This rearrangement joins TRBV6-4 to TRBJ2-1; 10 positions agree with TRBD2. CDR3 length: 16 residues. Germline loops: CDR1 MRHNA, CDR2 SNTAGT. V was pared by 6 bases and J by 0 bases, with 5 bases of the junction left unmatched. This CDR3 reads CASSSAGGASYNEQFF. The CDR3 DNA follows: TGTGCCAGCAGCTCAGCGGGAGGGGCCTCCTACAATGAGCAGTTCTTC.

The chain carries TRBV11-2 and TRBJ2-1; TRBD2 aligns across 9 bases. Germline-derived CDR1 and CDR2 are SGHAT and FQNNGV. The J segment lost 9 bases and the V segment lost 2 bases, leaving 11 bases of the junction unmatched. The CDR3 spans 16 residues. Written as DNA, the CDR3 is TGTGCCAGCAGCTTACTCCCCCGCGGGAGGGTGGGTGAGCAGTTCTTC. It specifies CASSLLPRGRVGEQFF.